The 27 T cell receptor beta chains reported below all come from one sample, sequenced in a study of radiation and T cells in renal cell carcinoma. The repertoire was sequenced with immunoSEQ multiplex PCR; TCRdb's copy has only in-frame clones and lacks some. The table has some 100,000 clones, about 79% seen once. Time point noted: baseline pretreatment blood. The treatment here: 15 Gy SBRT to primary tumor, nephrectomy 4 weeks later. This material consisted of blood, taken from a patient whose treatment included radiotherapy and nephrectomy. These receptors came from a man aged 55-75 years with renal cell carcinoma.

This chain links TRBV28 with TRBJ2-7; D not resolved. CDR3 size: 13 residues. The ends were cut back, 4 bases at V and 6 bases at J, with 13 bases in the middle. CDR1 and CDR2 from the germline V gene are MDHEN and SYDVKM. The DNA for the CDR3 is TGTGCCAGCAGTTCAGGTTATCATAGCGAGCAGTACTTC. Translation gives CASSSGYHSEQYF. The entire variable domain, with the rest obtained from reference TRBV28 and TRBJ2-7, is as follows: DVKVTQSSRYLVKRTGEKVFLECVQDMDHENMFWYRQDPGLGLRLIYFSYDVKMKEKGDIPEGYSVSREKKERFSLILESASTNQTSMYLCASSSGYHSEQYFGPGTRLTVT.

The chain uses TRBV6-1 and TRBJ1-1, with D possibly being TRBD1 (6 bases). The CDR3 runs 14 residues. The ends were cut back, 1 base at V and 4 bases at J, with 10 bases in the middle. Germline CDR1 MNHNS, CDR2 SASEGT. CDR3 sequence: CASSEVQGPTEAFF. Written as DNA, the CDR3 is TGTGCCAGCAGTGAAGTCCAGGGGCCCACTGAAGCTTTCTTT.

This chain connects TRBV4-3 to TRBJ2-2; D not certain. The germline V and J ends were trimmed by 1 base and 0 bases, with 12 bases remaining between them. Germline lookup yields CDR1 LGHNA and CDR2 YSLEER. The CDR3 sequence is 17 residues long. CDR3 sequence (DNA): TGCGCCAGCAGCCAAGGATCGGCTACGCCGAACACCGGGGAGCTGTTTTTT. Protein: CASSQGSATPNTGELFF.

The rearrangement joins TRBV19 to TRBJ2-2; 7 positions match TRBD2. Germline CDR1 LNHDA, CDR2 SQIVND (reference sequence). Germline trimming cut 4 bases from V and 6 bases from J; bases unmatched to any gene: 5. The CDR3 spans 14 residues. CDR3 sequence (DNA): TGTGCCAGTAGTACCACCCGGGGGGCCGGGGAGCTGTTTTTT. Its translation: CASSTTRGAGELFF.

The rearrangement joins TRBV10-3 to TRBJ2-7; tentatively, D is TRBD1 or TRBD2 (5 bases each). CDR3 size: 14 residues. Germline V lookup: CDR1 ENHRY, CDR2 SYGVKD. Trimming shortened V by 6 bases and J by 3 bases, and 15 bases separated the two germline ends. This chain's CDR3 is CAIRPRTRGYEQYF. The CDR3 DNA reads as TGTGCCATCAGGCCCCGGACACGGGGCTACGAGCAGTACTTC.

The chain uses TRBV11-2 and TRBJ2-3; D possibly corresponds to TRBD1 (6 bases). Per the germline V gene, CDR1 is SGHAT and CDR2 is FQNNGV. The CDR3 runs to 15 residues. The germline V and J ends were trimmed by 2 bases and 2 bases, with 11 bases remaining between them. The CDR3 coding sequence is TGTGCCAGCAGCTTATTTGGGGGCGACACAGATACGCAGTATTTT. As protein: CASSLFGGDTDTQYF.

This sequence joins TRBV9 and TRBJ2-7, with 7 bases matching TRBD1. CDR1 is SGDLS and CDR2 is YYNGEE in the germline V gene. After removal of 3 bases from V and 2 bases from J, the junction contained 5 bases not matched to a gene. This CDR3 region has 14 residues. Here the CDR3 DNA reads TGTGCCAGCAGCGAGGGGGCGGCCCCCTACGAGCAGTACTTC. It translates to CASSEGAAPYEQYF.

V and J are TRBV15 and TRBJ2-2; 7 nucleotides line up with TRBD2. Germline CDR1 and CDR2: LNHNV and YYDKDF (reference sequence). Losses at the gene ends were 8 bases for V and 0 bases for J; bases not matched to a gene: 15. The CDR3 is made up of 18 amino acids. The DNA of the CDR3 is TGTGCCACCGGGTACGGCGGGAGAGGGATTACGAACACCGGGGAGCTGTTTTTT. Protein: CATGYGGRGITNTGELFF.

Here the CDR3 DNA reads TGTGCCAGTAGTTTCCTCGGGAGCTACAATGAGCAGTTCTTC. Amino acid sequence: CASSFLGSYNEQFF. V usage is TRBV19 and J usage is TRBJ2-1; possibly TRBD2 for D (6 bases). The CDR3 contains 14 residues. The V end lost 5 bases, the J end lost 3 bases, and 11 bases lay between the germline ends. Germline CDR1 is LNHDA and CDR2 is SQIVND (reference sequence).

This chain connects TRBV7-6 to TRBJ1-1, with D unclear. Trimming removed 2 bases at V and 0 bases at J, with 4 bases between. This CDR3 has 13 amino acids. CDR1 and CDR2 (germline): SGHVS, FNYEAQ. CDR3 coding DNA: TGTGCCAGCAGCTTAATGGTGAACACTGAAGCTTTCTTT. It encodes CASSLMVNTEAFF.

The chain recombines TRBV10-1 with TRBJ2-1; TRBD2 is a possible D gene (6 bases). The V and J ends lost 0 bases and 4 bases respectively, with 16 bases between them. Germline V lookup: CDR1 WNHNN, CDR2 SYGVQD (reference sequence). CDR3 length equals 17 residues. CDR3 sequence: CASSESNYGSGYNEQFF. The CDR3 DNA reads TGCGCCAGCAGTGAGTCGAATTACGGGAGTGGGTACAATGAGCAGTTCTTC.

The sample holds one count of this clone. V and J are TRBV21-1 and TRBJ1-2; TRBD1 was called by the table and not checked on the DNA. TRBV21-1 is designated a pseudogene. The CDR3 length is 17 residues. The CDR3 DNA is TGTGCCAGCAGCATTTGGGACAGCCCCTGTTCTAACTATGGCTACACCTTC. It encodes CASSIWDSPCSNYGYTF.

The genes are TRBV5-1 and TRBJ2-5; the D gene could be TRBD1 or TRBD2 (5 bases each). The germline V gene has CDR1 SGHRS and CDR2 YFSETQ. This CDR3 contains 13 residues. V lost 8 bases to trimming and J lost 2 bases, with 13 bases between them. The CDR3 reads CASNPGAQETQYF. CDR3 coding DNA: TGCGCCAGTAATCCCGGGGCACAAGAGACCCAGTACTTC.

This clone was seen more than once but under ten times. The rearrangement links TRBV7-9 to TRBJ1-1, with 7 bases fitting TRBD1. The CDR3 is 13 amino acids. Germline loops: CDR1 SEHNR, CDR2 FQNEAQ (reference sequence). The V gene end was trimmed by 6 bases and the J gene end by 3 bases; junction bases not matched to a gene: 4. CDR3: CASRLTGDTEAFF. The DNA of the CDR3 is TGTGCCAGCAGACTAACAGGGGACACTGAAGCTTTCTTT.

The chain uses TRBV10-3 and TRBJ2-5; TRBD1 matches at 7 bases. J lost 4 bases, V lost 0 bases, and 5 bases had no gene match. CDR1 is ENHRY and CDR2 is SYGVKD in the germline V gene. The CDR3 is made up of 15 amino acids. The CDR3 DNA is TGTGCCATCAGTGAGTCCCAGGGACAGCGAGAGACCCAGTACTTC. Translation: CAISESQGQRETQYF.

J is TRBJ2-1 and V is TRBV2; 7 positions match TRBD2. Germline CDR1 SNHLY, CDR2 FYNNEI. The CDR3 covers 17 residues. The junction had 16 bases not matched to a gene; V was cut back by 5 bases and J by 6 bases. This chain's CDR3 is CASSSPSSETSPNEQFF. Written as DNA, the CDR3 is TGTGCCAGCAGTAGCCCTTCATCCGAGACTAGCCCCAATGAGCAGTTCTTC.

The chain is built from TRBV11-2 and TRBJ2-7, with D possibly being TRBD1 (5 bases). The CDR3 loop spans 16 amino acids. The V end lost 3 bases, the J end lost 0 bases, and 15 bases lay between the germline ends. Looked up from germline, CDR1 is SGHAT and CDR2 is FQNNGV. CDR3 nucleotides: TGTGCCAGCAGCTTCGTCACTAAGGGGTCCTCCTACGAGCAGTACTTC. It translates to CASSFVTKGSSYEQYF. Full variable domain (rest looked up from reference TRBV11-2 and TRBJ2-7): EAGVAQSPRYKIIEKRQSVAFWCNPISGHATLYWYQQILGQGPKLLIQFQNNGVVDDSQLPKDRFSAERLKGVDSTLKIQPAKLEDSAVYLCASSFVTKGSSYEQYFGPGTRLTVT.

The CDR3 DNA is TGTGCCAGTAGTATAAGGGACTTGCCTACAGATACGCAGTATTTT. Its protein is CASSIRDLPTDTQYF. The chain links TRBV19 to TRBJ2-3; perhaps TRBD2 as D (6 bases). V lost 2 bases, J lost 3 bases, and 12 bases lay in between. CDR1 is LNHDA and CDR2 is SQIVND in the germline V gene (reference sequence). This CDR3 has 15 residues. The full variable domain, in which reference TRBV19 and TRBJ2-3 provide the parts outside the CDR3, is DGGITQSPKYLFRKEGQNVTLSCEQNLNHDAMYWYRQDPGQGLRLIYYSQIVNDFQKGDIAEGYSVSREKKESFPLTVTSAQKNPTAFYLCASSIRDLPTDTQYFGPGTRLTVL.

The rearrangement joins TRBV10-2 to TRBJ1-3; TRBD1 agrees at 8 bases. With V trimmed by 6 bases and J by 3 bases, 4 bases remained unmatched. The CDR3 totals 14 residues. Germline V lookup: CDR1 WSHSY, CDR2 SAAADI. The CDR3 loop is CASSRGLDGNTIYF. In nucleotides, the CDR3 is TGCGCCAGCAGCAGGGGGCTGGATGGAAACACCATATATTTT.

This CDR3 reads CASSQEAVRAYNEQFF. The CDR3, as DNA: TGCGCCAGCAGCCAAGAGGCGGTTAGGGCCTACAATGAGCAGTTCTTC. The chain combines TRBV4-3 with TRBJ2-1; D remains unclear. From germline, CDR1 is LGHNA and CDR2 YSLEER. The CDR3 is 16 residues long. The germline V and J ends were trimmed by 0 bases and 2 bases, with 11 bases remaining between them.

This chain links TRBV28 with TRBJ2-7, with D unresolved. The length of the CDR3 is 11 residues. V gave up 2 bases and J gave up 9 bases, with 8 bases separating them. Germline CDR1 is MDHEN and CDR2 is SYDVKM. DNA of the CDR3: TGTGCCAGCAGTTTAGCCCTCGGGCAGTACTTC. Its translation is CASSLALGQYF.

The V call is TRBV19, the J call TRBJ2-7, with 11 bases fitting TRBD1. The CDR3 sequence is 14 residues long. CDR1 and CDR2 from the germline V gene are LNHDA and SQIVND (reference sequence). V lost 9 bases and J lost 1; bases outside the gene matches: 5. The CDR3 region is CASRDRGTSYEQYF. In DNA form, the CDR3 reads TGTGCCAGCAGGGACAGGGGGACATCCTACGAGCAGTACTTC.

This rearrangement joins TRBV5-6 to TRBJ1-4; D is unclear. With 4 bases removed from V and 7 bases from J, the gap between germline ends came to 14 bases. The germline V gene has CDR1 SGHDT and CDR2 YYEEEE. CDR3 size: 14 residues. The CDR3 is CASSRGEESEKLFF. DNA of the CDR3: TGTGCCAGCAGCCGTGGAGAGGAGAGTGAAAAACTGTTTTTT.

This sequence joins TRBV19 and TRBJ2-1; no clear D. Germline V gene sequence: CDR1 LNHDA, CDR2 SQIVND (reference sequence). This CDR3 spans 14 amino acids. The germline V and J ends were trimmed by 6 bases and 5 bases, with 14 bases remaining between them. Here the CDR3 DNA reads TGTGCCAGTAGCGCCTTGAGAGCAAACAATGAGCAGTTCTTC. This codes for CASSALRANNEQFF.

This clone was observed a few times. The V gene is TRBV5-1, the J gene TRBJ1-1; TRBD1 might be the D (5 bases). Trimming took off 0 bases at V and 1 base at J, with 16 bases between the two ends. CDR1 is SGHRS, CDR2 YFSETQ, per germline. The CDR3 length is 17 residues. In DNA form, the CDR3 reads TGCGCCAGCAGCTTGGAACCCCCGGGGCGCCAGAACACTGAAGCTTTCTTT. Amino acid sequence: CASSLEPPGRQNTEAFF.

This clone was counted a single time. J is TRBJ1-1 and V is TRBV19, with 8 bases aligning to TRBD1. CDR1 and CDR2 (germline): LNHDA, SQIVND (reference sequence). This CDR3 spans 16 amino acids. Trimming removed 5 bases from V and 0 bases from J; junction bases left unmatched: 8. CDR3 in DNA: TGTGCCAGTAGTCTTAGACAGGGGCCCATGAACACTGAAGCTTTCTTT. Amino acids: CASSLRQGPMNTEAFF. Looking up the rest from reference TRBV19 and TRBJ1-1 gives the full variable domain: DGGITQSPKYLFRKEGQNVTLSCEQNLNHDAMYWYRQDPGQGLRLIYYSQIVNDFQKGDIAEGYSVSREKKESFPLTVTSAQKNPTAFYLCASSLRQGPMNTEAFFGQGTRLTVV.

The rearrangement joins TRBV5-4 to TRBJ2-3; 9 nucleotides match TRBD2. V lost 4 bases and J lost 1; bases outside the gene matches: 7. There are 16 residues in the CDR3. Per germline, CDR1 SGHNT and CDR2 YYREEE (reference sequence). The CDR3 nucleotides are TGTGCCAGCAGCGACCCCCGACTAGCGGGCACAGATACGCAGTATTTT. This encodes CASSDPRLAGTDTQYF.